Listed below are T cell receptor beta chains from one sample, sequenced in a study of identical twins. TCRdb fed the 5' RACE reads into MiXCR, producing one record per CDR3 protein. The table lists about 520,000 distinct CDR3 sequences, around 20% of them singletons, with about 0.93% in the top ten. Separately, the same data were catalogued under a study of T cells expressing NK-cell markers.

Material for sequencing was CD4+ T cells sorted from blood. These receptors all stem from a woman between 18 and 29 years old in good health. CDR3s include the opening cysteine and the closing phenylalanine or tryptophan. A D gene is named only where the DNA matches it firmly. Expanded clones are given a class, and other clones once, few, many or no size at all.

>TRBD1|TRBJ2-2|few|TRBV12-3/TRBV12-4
CASSSRTGAVRGELFF
TGTGCCAGCAGTTCTCGGACAGGGGCGGTTCGGGGGGAGCTGTTTTTT
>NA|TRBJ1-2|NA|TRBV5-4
CASRVRTGQYNYGYTF
TGTGCCAGCAGAGTACGGACCGGACAGTACAACTATGGCTACACCTTC
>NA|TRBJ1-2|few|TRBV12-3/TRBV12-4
CASSLGVVLGGYGYTF
TGTGCCAGCAGTTTGGGGGTAGTTCTGGGAGGCTATGGCTACACCTTC
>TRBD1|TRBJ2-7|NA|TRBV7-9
CASTTSQGAYHEQYF
TGTGCCAGCACCACATCGCAGGGGGCATACCACGAGCAGTACTTC
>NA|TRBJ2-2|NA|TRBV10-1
CASSEGPAGELFF
TGCGCCAGCAGTGAGGGTCCGGCCGGGGAGCTGTTTTTT
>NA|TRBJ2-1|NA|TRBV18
CASSPLTGSSYNEQFF
TGTGCCAGCTCACCACTCACCGGGAGCTCCTACAATGAGCAGTTCTTC
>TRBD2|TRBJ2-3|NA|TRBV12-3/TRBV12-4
CASSSTPGVAGVVTDTQYF
TGTGCCAGCAGTTCAACACCGGGGGTAGCGGGAGTAGTAACAGATACGCAGTATTTT
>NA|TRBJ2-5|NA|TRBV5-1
CASSLYGSAGETQYF
TGCGCCAGCAGCTTGTATGGTTCGGCCGGAGAGACCCAGTACTTC
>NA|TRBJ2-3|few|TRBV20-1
CSAPPGTGTDTQYF
TGCAGTGCCCCCCCCGGGACTGGCACAGATACGCAGTATTTT
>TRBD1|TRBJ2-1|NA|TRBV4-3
CASSQERTGWKQFF
TGCGCCAGCAGCCAAGAACGGACAGGGTGGAAGCAGTTCTTC
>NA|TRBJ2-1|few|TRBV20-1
CSARTPNDNEQFF
TGCAGTGCCCGGACCCCTAACGACAATGAGCAGTTCTTC
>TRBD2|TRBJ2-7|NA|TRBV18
CASSAERLAREQYF
TGTGCCAGCTCAGCAGAGAGACTAGCTCGAGAGCAGTACTTC
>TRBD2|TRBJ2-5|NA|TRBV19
CASSLQRELGETQYF
TGTGCCAGTAGTCTCCAGCGGGAGCTAGGGGAGACCCAGTACTTC
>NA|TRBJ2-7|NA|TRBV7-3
CASSLQGTSSYEQYF
TGTGCCAGCAGCTTACAAGGGACCAGCTCCTACGAGCAGTACTTC
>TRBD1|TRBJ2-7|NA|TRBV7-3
CASSSGQGFINEQYF
TGTGCCAGCAGCTCCGGACAGGGCTTCATCAACGAGCAGTACTTC
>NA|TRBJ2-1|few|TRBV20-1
CSARFWGGEQFF
TGCAGTGCTAGATTTTGGGGTGGTGAGCAGTTCTTC
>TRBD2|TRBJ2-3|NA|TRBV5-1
CASSLEGAGESDTQYF
TGCGCCAGCAGCTTGGAAGGAGCGGGAGAGTCAGATACGCAGTATTTT
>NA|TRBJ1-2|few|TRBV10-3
CAISEGQASYGYTF
TGTGCCATCAGTGAGGGCCAGGCGTCCTATGGCTACACCTTC
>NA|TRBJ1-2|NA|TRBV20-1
CSARDAYYGYTF
TGCAGTGCTAGAGATGCGTATTATGGCTACACCTTC
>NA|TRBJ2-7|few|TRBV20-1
CSATDRIPYEQYF
TGCAGTGCTACAGACAGGATTCCATACGAGCAGTACTTC
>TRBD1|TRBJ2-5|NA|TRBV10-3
CAISARQGVETQYF
TGTGCCATCAGTGCGCGGCAGGGGGTAGAGACCCAGTACTTC
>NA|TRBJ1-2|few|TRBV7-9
CASTYSVRNYGYTF
TGTGCCAGCACCTATTCGGTCCGGAACTATGGCTACACCTTC
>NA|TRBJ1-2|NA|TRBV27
CASSSDRINYYGYTF
TGTGCCAGCAGTTCCGACAGAATAAACTACTATGGCTACACCTTC
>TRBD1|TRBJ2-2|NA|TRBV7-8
CASSLADRGQGGELFF
TGTGCCAGCAGCTTAGCGGACAGGGGGCAGGGCGGGGAGCTGTTTTTT
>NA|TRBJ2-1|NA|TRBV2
CASAGIPGYNEQFF
TGTGCCAGCGCCGGGATTCCGGGATACAATGAGCAGTTCTTC
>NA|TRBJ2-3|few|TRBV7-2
CASSFGAQYF
TGTGCCAGCAGCTTTGGGGCGCAGTATTTT
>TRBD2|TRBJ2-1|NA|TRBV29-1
CSSDSGSSYNEQFF
TGCAGCTCCGATAGCGGGAGCTCCTACAATGAGCAGTTCTTC
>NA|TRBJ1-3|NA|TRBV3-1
CASSMGITSGNTIYF
TGTGCCAGCAGTATGGGGATAACCTCTGGAAACACCATATATTTT
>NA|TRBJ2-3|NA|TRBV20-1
CSASIGGRSTDTQYF
TGCAGTGCTAGCATCGGGGGGCGTAGCACAGATACGCAGTATTTT
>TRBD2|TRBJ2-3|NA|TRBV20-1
CSARLAGVGDTQYF
TGCAGTGCGAGACTAGCGGGAGTGGGTGATACGCAGTATTTT
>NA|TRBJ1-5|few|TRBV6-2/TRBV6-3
CASSSYRASNQPQHF
TGTGCCAGCAGTTCCTACAGGGCTAGCAATCAGCCCCAGCATTTT
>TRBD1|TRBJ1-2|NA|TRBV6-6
CASGGTGILTF
TGTGCCAGCGGGGGGACAGGGATTTTGACCTTC
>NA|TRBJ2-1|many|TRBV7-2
CASSLGRDEQFF
TGTGCCAGCAGCTTGGGACGCGATGAGCAGTTCTTC
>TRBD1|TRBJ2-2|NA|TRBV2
CASSAQGSTGELFF
TGTGCCAGCAGCGCACAGGGGTCCACCGGGGAGCTGTTTTTT
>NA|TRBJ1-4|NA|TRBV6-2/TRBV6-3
CASTTGGEKLFF
TGTGCCAGCACCACCGGCGGGGAAAAACTGTTTTTT
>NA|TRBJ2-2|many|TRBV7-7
CATRRGTGELFF
TGTGCCACTCGGAGAGGCACCGGGGAGCTGTTTTTT
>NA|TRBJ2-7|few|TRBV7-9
CASSFAASSYEQYF
TGTGCCAGCAGCTTCGCGGCCTCCTCCTACGAGCAGTACTTC
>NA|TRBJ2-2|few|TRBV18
CASSPRAGNTGELFF
TGTGCCAGCTCACCACGGGCCGGAAACACCGGGGAGCTGTTTTTT
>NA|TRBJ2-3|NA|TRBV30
CAWSVLVGARTDTQYF
TGTGCCTGGAGTGTACTGGTGGGGGCCCGCACAGATACGCAGTATTTT
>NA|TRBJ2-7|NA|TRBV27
CASSPRPENTYEQYF
TGTGCCAGCAGTCCAAGACCAGAAAATACCTACGAGCAGTACTTC
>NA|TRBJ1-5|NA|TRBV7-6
CASSRLMRGRLGDQPQHF
TGTGCCAGCAGCCGGCTCATGCGGGGTCGTCTGGGAGATCAGCCCCAGCATTTT
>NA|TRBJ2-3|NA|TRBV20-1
CSARKRLFTDTQYF
TGCAGTGCTAGAAAACGTCTATTCACAGATACGCAGTATTTT
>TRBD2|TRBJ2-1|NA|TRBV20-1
CSASGQAGALSSYNEQFF
TGCAGTGCCTCCGGGCAAGCGGGAGCCCTTTCCTCCTACAATGAGCAGTTCTTC
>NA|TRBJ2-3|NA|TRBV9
CASSTYSTGTDTQYF
TGTGCCAGCAGCACGTATTCTACTGGCACAGATACGCAGTATTTT
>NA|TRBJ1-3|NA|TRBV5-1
CASSKSEGYGNTIYF
TGCGCCAGCAGCAAATCCGAGGGGTATGGAAACACCATATATTTT
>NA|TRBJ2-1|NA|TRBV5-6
CASSQTRNEQFF
TGTGCCAGCAGCCAGACTCGCAATGAGCAGTTCTTC
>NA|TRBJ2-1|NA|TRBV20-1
CSRGASGSGEQFF
TGCAGTCGCGGGGCCTCAGGGTCGGGTGAGCAGTTCTTC
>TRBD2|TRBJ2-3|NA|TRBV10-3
CAITPSFGRQTDTQYF
TGTGCCATCACCCCTTCGTTCGGGAGGCAGACAGATACGCAGTATTTT
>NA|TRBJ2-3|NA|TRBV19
CASSIGAISSTDTQYF
TGTGCCAGTAGTATAGGAGCGATTTCTAGCACAGATACGCAGTATTTT
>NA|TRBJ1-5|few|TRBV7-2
CASSFQQGQPQHF
TGTGCCAGCAGCTTCCAACAGGGACAGCCCCAGCATTTT
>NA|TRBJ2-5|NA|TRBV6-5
CASSTRGAFGTQYF
TGTGCCAGCAGTACTCGGGGGGCTTTTGGGACCCAGTACTTC
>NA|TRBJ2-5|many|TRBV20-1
CSAGGVGETQYF
TGCAGTGCTGGAGGGGTGGGAGAGACCCAGTACTTC
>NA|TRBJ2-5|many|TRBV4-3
CASSQTGSGETQYF
TGCGCCAGCAGCCAAACAGGGAGTGGAGAGACCCAGTACTTC